This TCR beta chain was documented in a study of T cell responses to AZD1222 COVID-19 vaccine. Study-level findings and limits: Seropositive AZD1222 recipients at baseline numbered only 5 or 6. The reported proportion of spike-specific TCRs targeting unmutated variant regions was nearly half. Vaccination with two AZD1222 doses was followed by a rise in Spike-specific TCR breadth and depth. In a largely white British group with more females than males, clonal diversity was possibly underestimated.

Only in-frame clones appear in the TCRdb table, and some are missing; sequencing was by immunoSEQ multiplex PCR. The repertoire has some 140,000 clones, roughly 90% of them found once; the top ten carry around 3%. CDR1 and CDR2 from the germline V gene are ENHRY and SYGVKD. There are 15 residues in the CDR3. Trimming removed 0 bases at V and 3 bases at J, with 9 bases between. Remarks on this clone: Its antigen remains unknown.

The genes are TRBV10-3 and TRBJ1-5; no clear D. This TCR was sampled from an adult in good health. The sequencing here drew on peripheral blood, taken on day 0 of AZD1222 vaccination. The CDR3 nucleotides read TGTGCCATCAGTGAGTCGGACGGACTCAATCAGCCCCAGCATTTT. It translates to CAISESDGLNQPQHF.